The T cell receptor beta chain under discussion was sequenced for a study of blood T cell repertoires in COVID-19. Per the study methods: It was from reference gene primer amplification that nucleated cell counts were estimated. The data were produced by immunoSEQ multiplex PCR, yet TCRdb's version contains in-frame clones alone and is incomplete. For V, J and clone size, that table is used; D and trimming come from the DNA. The sample lists over 400,000 clones, about 88% occurring once. This clone was picked up one time. In germline, CDR1 is MGHDK, CDR2 SYGVNS. The CDR3 consists of 11 residues. The V gene lost 8 bases and the J gene lost 4 bases, with 5 bases spanning the gap.

This rearrangement joins TRBV25-1 to TRBJ1-4; D gene uncertain. The sample comprised peripheral blood. The receptor comes from a woman aged 45 to 65 with COVID-19, enrolled during active disease. The CDR3 protein is CASLLNEKLFF. The CDR3 DNA is TGTGCCAGCCTACTTAATGAAAAACTGTTTTTT. Full variable domain (missing parts from reference TRBV25-1 and TRBJ1-4): EADIYQTPRYLVIGTGKKITLECSQTMGHDKMYWYQQDPGMELHLIHYSYGVNSTEKGDLSSESTVSRIRTEHFPLTLESARPSHTSQYLCASLLNEKLFFGSGTQLSVL.